This paragraph covers one T cell receptor (beta chain) sequence. The antigen remains unidentified. Exposure to brentuximab vedotin varied, and each patient had relapsed following autologous stem cell transplantation. Classification of best responses gave complete response, partial response or progressive disease. The CDR3 is made up of 15 amino acids. Germline V gives CDR1 SGHVS, CDR2 FQNEAQ. The ends lost 5 bases at V and 4 bases at J; junction bases unmatched: 8. This record comes from a study of PD-1 blockade in classical Hodgkin lymphoma. As for the study in general: With a 2-week interval, patients received intravenous nivolumab at 3 mg/kg.

General study findings and limits: Later analyses included only patients treated at least 1 year post-ASCT. Newly diagnosed patients and complete responders had comparable diversity at baseline.

Using immunoSEQ multiplex PCR, the repertoire was profiled, and TCRdb retains in-frame clones only, with some absent. The sample lists some 150,000 clones; 78% were seen once. The receptor comes from a human donor with classical Hodgkin lymphoma. Here the sequenced sample was peripheral blood mononuclear cells (PBMCs), taken before the second cycle of nivolumab. The chain links TRBV7-8 to TRBJ1-5; 7 positions match TRBD1. The CDR3: CASSPGQFLNQPQHF. The CDR3 DNA is TGTGCCAGCAGCCCGGGACAGTTCCTTAATCAGCCCCAGCATTTT.